This TCR beta chain is from a study of T cells in Graves' hyperthyroidism and ophthalmopathy. This clonotype was counted at least ten times. The antigen remains undetermined. RNA transcripts served as the template for amplifying TCR beta CDR3 regions. First-round RT-PCR of the TCR CDR3 relied on the HTBI primer set. TCRdb passed the multiplex PCR reads through MiXCR, listing each CDR3 protein once. Counted here are about 640,000 distinct CDR3 sequences, over 40% occurring once; the ten biggest clones make up roughly 6.5%. General study results and limits: Clonotypes that were expanded in thyroid above 0.001 mostly appeared in blood too.

Researchers barred patients who had uncontrolled infection, other autoimmune disease, pregnancy or lactation. The sample comprised peripheral blood or thyroid tissue (not recorded which). This receptor was identified in an adult man with Graves' disease, either hyperthyroidism or ophthalmopathy (not recorded which).

This CDR3 reads CAISESAGESSGANVLTF. CDR3 nucleotides: TGTGCCATCAGTGAGTCGGCTGGGGAGAGCTCTGGGGCCAACGTCCTGACTTTC. The gene calls are TRBV10-3 and TRBJ2-6, with D perhaps matching TRBD2 (5 bases). Trimming removed 0 bases at V and 0 bases at J, with 12 bases between. Germline V gene data show CDR1 as ENHRY and CDR2 as SYGVKD. This CDR3 is built from 18 residues.